A single TCR beta chain is shown here with its context. These data come from a study of control samples from healthy donors and cancer patients. The CDR3 is 14 residues long. Germline values: CDR1 MNHEY, CDR2 SVGAGI. Trimming at V came to 5 bases and at J to 5 bases, leaving 5 bases not matched to a gene. Profiled with immunoSEQ multiplex PCR; TCRdb holds only in-frame clones, not every one. The sample has more than 150,000 clones, roughly 93% seen once. The receptor was derived from a man younger than 35 in good health. The V call is TRBV6-5, the J call TRBJ2-7; 11 bases line up with TRBD1. Sequencing was performed on blood. The CDR3 coding sequence is TGTGCCAGCAGTCGAGGGACAGGGGGAAACGAGCAGTACTTC. It is translated as CASSRGTGGNEQYF.